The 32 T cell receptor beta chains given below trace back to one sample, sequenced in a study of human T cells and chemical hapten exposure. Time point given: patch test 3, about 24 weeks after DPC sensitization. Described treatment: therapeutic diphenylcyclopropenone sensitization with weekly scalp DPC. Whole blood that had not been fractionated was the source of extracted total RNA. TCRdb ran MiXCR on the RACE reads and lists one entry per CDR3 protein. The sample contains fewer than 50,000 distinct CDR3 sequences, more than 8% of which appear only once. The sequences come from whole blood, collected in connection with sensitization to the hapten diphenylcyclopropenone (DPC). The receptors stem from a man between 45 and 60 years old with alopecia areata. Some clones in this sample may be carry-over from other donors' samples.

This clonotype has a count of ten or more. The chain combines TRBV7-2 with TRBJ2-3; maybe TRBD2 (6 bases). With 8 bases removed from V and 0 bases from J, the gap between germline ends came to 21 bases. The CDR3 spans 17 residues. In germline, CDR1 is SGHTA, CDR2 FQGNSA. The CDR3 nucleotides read TGTGCCAGCTCGGGGAGGAATCCCTTAGTTAGCACAGATACGCAGTATTTT. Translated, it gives CASSGRNPLVSTDTQYF.

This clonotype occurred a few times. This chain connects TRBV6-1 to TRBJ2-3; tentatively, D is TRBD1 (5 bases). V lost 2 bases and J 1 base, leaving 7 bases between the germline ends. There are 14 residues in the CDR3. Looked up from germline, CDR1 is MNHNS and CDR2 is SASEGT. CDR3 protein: CASSEPTGTDTQYF. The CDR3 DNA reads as TGTGCCAGCAGTGAACCGACAGGCACAGATACGCAGTATTTT.

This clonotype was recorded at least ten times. The CDR3, as DNA: TGCGCCAGCAGCCAAGATCTTCCCCTGAGGAGAGCTAACTATGGCTACACCTTC. Translating gives CASSQDLPLRRANYGYTF. The chain combines TRBV4-1 with TRBJ1-2; D gene uncertain. V lost 0 bases, J lost 0 bases, and 17 bases lay in between. The CDR3 is made up of 18 amino acids. The V gene's germline CDR1 is MGHRA and CDR2 YSYEKL.

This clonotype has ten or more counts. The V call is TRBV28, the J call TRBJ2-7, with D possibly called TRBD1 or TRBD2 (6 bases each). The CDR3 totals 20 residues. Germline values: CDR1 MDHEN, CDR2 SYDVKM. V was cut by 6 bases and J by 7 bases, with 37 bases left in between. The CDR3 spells CASSLGTGLWRRGQQMEQYF. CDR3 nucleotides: TGTGCCAGCAGCCTGGGAACAGGGCTCTGGCGGAGGGGTCAGCAGATGGAGCAGTACTTC.

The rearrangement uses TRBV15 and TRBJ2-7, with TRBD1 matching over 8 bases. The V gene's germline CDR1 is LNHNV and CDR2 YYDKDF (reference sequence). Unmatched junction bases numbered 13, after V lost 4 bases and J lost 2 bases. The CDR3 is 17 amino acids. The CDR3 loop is CATSTETGQGGTYEQYF. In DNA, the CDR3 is TGTGCCACCAGCACCGAGACCGGACAGGGAGGTACCTACGAGCAGTACTTC.

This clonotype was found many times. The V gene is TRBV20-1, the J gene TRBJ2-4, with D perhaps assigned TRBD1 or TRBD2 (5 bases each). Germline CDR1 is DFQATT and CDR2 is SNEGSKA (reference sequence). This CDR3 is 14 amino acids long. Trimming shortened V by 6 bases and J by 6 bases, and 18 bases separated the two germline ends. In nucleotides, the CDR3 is TGCAGTGCGTCACCGGGACCAGGAAGAAACATTCAGTACTTC. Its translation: CSASPGPGRNIQYF.

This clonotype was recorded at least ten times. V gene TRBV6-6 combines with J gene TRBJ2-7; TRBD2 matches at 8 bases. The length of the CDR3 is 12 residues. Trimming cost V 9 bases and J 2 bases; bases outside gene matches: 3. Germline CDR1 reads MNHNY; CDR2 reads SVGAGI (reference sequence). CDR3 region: CASSGAAYEQYF. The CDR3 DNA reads TGTGCCAGTAGCGGGGCTGCCTACGAGCAGTACTTC.

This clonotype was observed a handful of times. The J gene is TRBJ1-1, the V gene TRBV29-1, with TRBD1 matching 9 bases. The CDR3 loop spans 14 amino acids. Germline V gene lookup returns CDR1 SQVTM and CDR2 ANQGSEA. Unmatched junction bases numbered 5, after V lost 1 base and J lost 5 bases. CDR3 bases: TGCAGCGTTGAAGTCCGGGACAGGGAAACTGAAGCTTTCTTT. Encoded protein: CSVEVRDRETEAFF. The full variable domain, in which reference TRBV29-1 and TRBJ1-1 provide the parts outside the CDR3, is SAVISQKPSRDICQRGTSLTIQCQVDSQVTMMFWYRQQPGQSLTLIATANQGSEATYESGFVIDKFPISRPNLTFSTLTVSNMSPEDSSIYLCSVEVRDRETEAFFGQGTRLTVV.

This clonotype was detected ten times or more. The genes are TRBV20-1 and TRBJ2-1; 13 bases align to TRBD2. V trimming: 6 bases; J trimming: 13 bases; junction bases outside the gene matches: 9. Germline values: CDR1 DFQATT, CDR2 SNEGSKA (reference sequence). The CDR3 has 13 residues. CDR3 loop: CSAVPGLAGRQFF. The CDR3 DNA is TGCAGTGCCGTCCCGGGACTAGCGGGACGACAGTTCTTC.

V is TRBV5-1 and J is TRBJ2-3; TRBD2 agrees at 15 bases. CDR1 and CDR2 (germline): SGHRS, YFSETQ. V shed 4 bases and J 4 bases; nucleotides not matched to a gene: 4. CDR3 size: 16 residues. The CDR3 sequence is CASSTGLAGGADTQYF. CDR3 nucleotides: TGCGCCAGCAGCACCGGACTAGCGGGAGGGGCAGATACGCAGTATTTT. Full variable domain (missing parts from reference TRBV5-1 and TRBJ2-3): KAGVTQTPRYLIKTRGQQVTLSCSPISGHRSVSWYQQTPGQGLQFLFEYFSETQRNKGNFPGRFSGRQFSNSRSEMNVSTLELGDSALYLCASSTGLAGGADTQYFGPGTRLTVL.

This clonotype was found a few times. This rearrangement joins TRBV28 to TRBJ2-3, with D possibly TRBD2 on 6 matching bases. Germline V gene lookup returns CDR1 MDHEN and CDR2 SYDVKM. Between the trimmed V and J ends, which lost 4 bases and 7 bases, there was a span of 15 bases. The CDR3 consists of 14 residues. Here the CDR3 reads CASSSPGVRHTQYF. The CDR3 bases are TGTGCCAGCAGTTCGCCGGGAGTTCGCCATACGCAGTATTTT.

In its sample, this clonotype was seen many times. The CDR3 here is CASSRPGTENEAFF. The CDR3 bases are TGTGCCAGCAGCCGGCCGGGGACAGAAAATGAAGCTTTCTTT. V gene TRBV7-2 combines with J gene TRBJ1-1, with 7 bases lining up with TRBD1. The CDR3 spans 14 residues. The germline V gene has CDR1 SGHTA and CDR2 FQGNSA. The V gene end was trimmed by 5 bases and the J gene end by 7 bases; junction bases not matched to a gene: 10. The full variable domain, completed using reference TRBV7-2 and TRBJ1-1, is GAGVSQSPSNKVTEKGKDVELRCDPISGHTALYWYRQSLGQGLEFLIYFQGNSAPDKSGLPSDRFSAERTGGSVSTLTIQRTQQEDSAVYLCASSRPGTENEAFFGQGTRLTVV.

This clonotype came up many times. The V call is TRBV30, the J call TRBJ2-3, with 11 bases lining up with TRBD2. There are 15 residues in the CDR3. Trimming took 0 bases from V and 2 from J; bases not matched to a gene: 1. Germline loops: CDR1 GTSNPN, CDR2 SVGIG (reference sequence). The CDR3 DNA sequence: TGTGCCTGGAGTGTACTAGCGGGAGTCACAGATACGCAGTATTTT. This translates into CAWSVLAGVTDTQYF.

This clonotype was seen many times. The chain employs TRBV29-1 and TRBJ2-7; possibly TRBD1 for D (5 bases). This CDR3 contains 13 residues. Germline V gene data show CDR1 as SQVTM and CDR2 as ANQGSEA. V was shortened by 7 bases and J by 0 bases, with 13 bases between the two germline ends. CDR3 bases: TGCAGCGCGGTAGGGGATGCCTCCTACGAGCAGTACTTC. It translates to CSAVGDASYEQYF.

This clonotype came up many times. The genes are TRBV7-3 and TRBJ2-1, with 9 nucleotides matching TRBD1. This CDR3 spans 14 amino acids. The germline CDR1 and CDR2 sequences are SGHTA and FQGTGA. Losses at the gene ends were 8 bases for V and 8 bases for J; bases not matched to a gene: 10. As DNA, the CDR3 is TGTGCCAGCTGCCCGGGACAGGGCTGGGATGAGCAGTTCTTC. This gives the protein CASCPGQGWDEQFF.

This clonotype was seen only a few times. CDR3 in DNA: TGCAGTGCCCGGGGGGGAGGGAGAGAGACCCAGTACTTC. It is translated as CSARGGGRETQYF. V gene TRBV20-1 combines with J gene TRBJ2-5, with TRBD2 identical over 8 bases. Germline V gene lookup returns CDR1 DFQATT and CDR2 SNEGSKA (reference sequence). V was pared by 6 bases and J by 4 bases, with 7 bases of the junction left unmatched. The CDR3 runs 13 residues.

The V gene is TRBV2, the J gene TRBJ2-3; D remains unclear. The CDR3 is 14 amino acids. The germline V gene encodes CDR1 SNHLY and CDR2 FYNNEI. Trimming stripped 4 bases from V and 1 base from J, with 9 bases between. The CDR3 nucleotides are TGTGCCAGCAGTGTTAGCAGCCGCACAGATACGCAGTATTTT. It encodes CASSVSSRTDTQYF.

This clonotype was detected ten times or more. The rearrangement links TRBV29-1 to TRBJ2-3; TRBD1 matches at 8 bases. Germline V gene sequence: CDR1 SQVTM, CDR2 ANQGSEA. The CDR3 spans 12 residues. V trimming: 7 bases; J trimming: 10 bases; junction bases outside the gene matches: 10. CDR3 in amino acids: CSGDRGREAQYF. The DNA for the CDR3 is TGCAGCGGTGACAGGGGACGAGAGGCGCAGTATTTT.

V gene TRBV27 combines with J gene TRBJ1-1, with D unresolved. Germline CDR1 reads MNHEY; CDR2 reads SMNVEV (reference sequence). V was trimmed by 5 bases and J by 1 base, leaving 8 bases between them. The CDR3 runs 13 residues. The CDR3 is CASSLTENTEAFF. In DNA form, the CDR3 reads TGTGCCAGCAGTCTCACAGAGAACACTGAAGCTTTCTTT.

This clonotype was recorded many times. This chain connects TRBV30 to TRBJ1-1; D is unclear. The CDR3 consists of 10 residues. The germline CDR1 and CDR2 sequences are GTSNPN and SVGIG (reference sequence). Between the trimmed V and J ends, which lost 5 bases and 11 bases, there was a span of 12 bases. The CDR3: CAWEKSVAFF. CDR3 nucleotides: TGTGCCTGGGAGAAGTCCGTGGCTTTCTTT.

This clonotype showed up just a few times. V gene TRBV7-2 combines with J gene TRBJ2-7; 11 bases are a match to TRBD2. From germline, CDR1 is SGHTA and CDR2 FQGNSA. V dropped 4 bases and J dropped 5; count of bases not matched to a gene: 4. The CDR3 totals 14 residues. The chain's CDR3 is CASSSGLAGHEQYF. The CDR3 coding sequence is TGTGCCAGCAGCTCCGGACTAGCGGGCCACGAGCAGTACTTC.

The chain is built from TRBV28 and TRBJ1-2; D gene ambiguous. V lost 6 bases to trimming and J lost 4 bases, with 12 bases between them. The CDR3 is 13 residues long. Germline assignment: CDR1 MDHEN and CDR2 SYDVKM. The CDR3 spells CASRLQLSYGYTF. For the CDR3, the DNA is TGTGCCAGCAGGCTACAGTTATCCTATGGCTACACCTTC.

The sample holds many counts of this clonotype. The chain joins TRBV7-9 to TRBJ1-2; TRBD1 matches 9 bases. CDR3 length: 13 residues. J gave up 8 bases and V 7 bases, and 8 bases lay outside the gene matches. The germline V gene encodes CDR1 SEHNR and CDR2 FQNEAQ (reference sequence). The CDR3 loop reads CASTSRTGDGYTF. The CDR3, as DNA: TGTGCCAGCACGTCTCGGACAGGGGACGGCTACACCTTC.

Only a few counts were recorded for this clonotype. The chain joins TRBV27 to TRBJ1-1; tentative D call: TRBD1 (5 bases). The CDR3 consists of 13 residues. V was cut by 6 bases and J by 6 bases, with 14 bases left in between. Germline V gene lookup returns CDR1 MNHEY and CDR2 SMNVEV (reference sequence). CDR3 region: CASRYMGVPEAFF. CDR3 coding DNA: TGTGCCAGCAGATACATGGGGGTCCCTGAAGCTTTCTTT.

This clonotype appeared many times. CDR3 DNA: TGTGCCAGCAGCTTTACCGGTCGCAGGGACAGTGAGCAGTTCTTC. This gives the protein CASSFTGRRDSEQFF. This rearrangement joins TRBV7-2 to TRBJ2-1; the match to TRBD1 covers 7 bases. Germline CDR1 reads SGHTA; CDR2 reads FQGNSA. This CDR3 region has 15 residues. The V and J ends lost 3 bases and 9 bases, in that order; junction bases with no gene match: 11.

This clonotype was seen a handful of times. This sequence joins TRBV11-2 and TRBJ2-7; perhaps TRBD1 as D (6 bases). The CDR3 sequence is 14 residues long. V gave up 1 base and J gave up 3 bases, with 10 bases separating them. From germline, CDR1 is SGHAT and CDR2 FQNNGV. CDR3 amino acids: CASSLAQGIYEQYF. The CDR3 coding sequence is TGTGCCAGCAGCTTAGCCCAGGGGATCTACGAGCAGTACTTC. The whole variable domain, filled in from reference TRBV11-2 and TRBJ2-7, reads EAGVAQSPRYKIIEKRQSVAFWCNPISGHATLYWYQQILGQGPKLLIQFQNNGVVDDSQLPKDRFSAERLKGVDSTLKIQPAKLEDSAVYLCASSLAQGIYEQYFGPGTRLTVT.

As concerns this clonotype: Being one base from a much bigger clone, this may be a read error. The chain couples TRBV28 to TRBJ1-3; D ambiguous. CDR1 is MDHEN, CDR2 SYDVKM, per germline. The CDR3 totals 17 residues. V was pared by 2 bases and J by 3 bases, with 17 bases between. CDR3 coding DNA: TGTGCCAGCAGTTTAGTACCCTCAATACCCTATGGAAACACCATATATTTT. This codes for CASSLVPSIPYGNTIYF.

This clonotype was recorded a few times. This chain's CDR3 is CASSQTVQGDQPQHF. The CDR3 coding sequence is TGCGCCAGCAGCCAAACAGTACAGGGTGATCAGCCCCAGCATTTT. The chain employs TRBV4-1 and TRBJ1-5; D is perhaps TRBD1 (6 bases). The CDR3 length is 15 residues. From germline, CDR1 is MGHRA and CDR2 YSYEKL. The V gene lost 2 bases and the J gene lost 5 bases, with 13 bases spanning the gap.

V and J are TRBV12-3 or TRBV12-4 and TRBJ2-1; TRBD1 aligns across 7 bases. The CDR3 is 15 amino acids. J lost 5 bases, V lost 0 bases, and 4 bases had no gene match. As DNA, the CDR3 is TGTGCCAGCAGTTTAGCCGGGACAGCCAACAATGAGCAGTTCTTC. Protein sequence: CASSLAGTANNEQFF.

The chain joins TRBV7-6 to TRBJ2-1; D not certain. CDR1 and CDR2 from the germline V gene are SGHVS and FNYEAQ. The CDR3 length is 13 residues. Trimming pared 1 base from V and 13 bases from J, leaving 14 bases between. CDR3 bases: TGTGCCAGCAGCTTAGTCGTTGCTTTCGGTCAGTTCTTC. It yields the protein CASSLVVAFGQFF.

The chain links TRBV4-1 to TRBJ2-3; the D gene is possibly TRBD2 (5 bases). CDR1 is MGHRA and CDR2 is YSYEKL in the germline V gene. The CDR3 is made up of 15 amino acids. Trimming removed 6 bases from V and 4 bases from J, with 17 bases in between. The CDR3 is CASRPKGEGADTQYF. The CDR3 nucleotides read TGCGCCAGCAGGCCAAAGGGAGAAGGCGCAGATACGCAGTATTTT.

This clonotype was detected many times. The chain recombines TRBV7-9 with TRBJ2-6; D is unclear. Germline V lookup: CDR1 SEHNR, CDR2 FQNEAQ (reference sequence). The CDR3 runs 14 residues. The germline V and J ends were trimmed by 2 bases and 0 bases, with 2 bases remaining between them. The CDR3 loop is CASSLPSGANVLTF. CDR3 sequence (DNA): TGTGCCAGCAGCTTACCCTCTGGGGCCAACGTCCTGACTTTC.